The sequence of this T cell receptor beta chain was determined in a study of CD8+CD57+ T cells in acquired aplastic anemia. Germline lookup yields CDR1 SEHNR and CDR2 FQNEAQ (reference sequence). The CDR3 extends over 14 amino acids. About this clonotype itself: A read error may account for a junction end that differs from germline.

Patients included in sequencing had previously demonstrated CD8+CD57+ cell expansion by flow cytometry. The TCR beta profiling, which covered VDJ combination and CDR3 sequence, was carried out using genomic DNA as the template. One entry per CDR3 protein results from TCRdb running MiXCR on the reads. The profile shows roughly 280,000 distinct CDR3 sequences, under 65% of them singletons. The sample consisted of sorted CD4+, CD8+, or CD8+CD57+ T cells (not recorded which) from PBMCs. The clonotype originates from a human donor with aplastic anemia. The chain carries TRBV7-9 and TRBJ2-7, with a tentative D call TRBD1 (6 bases). In nucleotides, the CDR3 is TGTGACAGCAGTACACAGGGATGGACCTACGAGCAGTACTTC. It translates to CDSSTQGWTYEQYF.